This entry lists 9 T cell receptor beta chains sequenced from one sample in a study of preoperative IRX-2 immunotherapy in early breast cancer. The treatment is: preoperative locoregional IRX-2 cytokine immunotherapy. Repertoires were generated with immunoSEQ multiplex PCR, while TCRdb's copy carries only in-frame clones and drops some. The sample shows around 25,000 clones, approximately 90% of them seen only once. The specimen was tumor tissue, collected after IRX-2 immunotherapy. Receptors originate from a human donor with breast cancer.

The genes are TRBV11-2 and TRBJ1-2, with no clear D. V lost 3 bases to trimming and J lost 6 bases, with 11 bases between them. Germline CDR1 reads SGHAT; CDR2 reads FQNNGV. CDR3 length equals 13 residues. In nucleotides, the CDR3 is TGTGCCAGCAGCTTCCGGGGAGGCGATGGCTACACCTTC. It translates to CASSFRGGDGYTF.

V and J are TRBV28 and TRBJ1-6; maybe TRBD1 (6 bases). Germline V CDR1 and CDR2: MDHEN, SYDVKM. The CDR3 spans 14 residues. V was clipped by 8 bases and J by 7 bases, with 15 bases between them. CDR3: CASGPGHRNSPLHF. In DNA, the CDR3 is TGTGCCAGCGGACCGGGACACCGAAATTCACCCCTCCACTTT. The complete variable domain, with remaining parts taken from reference TRBV28 and TRBJ1-6, reads DVKVTQSSRYLVKRTGEKVFLECVQDMDHENMFWYRQDPGLGLRLIYFSYDVKMKEKGDIPEGYSVSREKKERFSLILESASTNQTSMYLCASGPGHRNSPLHFGNGTRLTVT.

The chain links TRBV19 to TRBJ1-5; D is possibly TRBD1 (5 bases). Trimming stripped 3 bases from V and 3 bases from J, with 9 bases between. The length of the CDR3 is 14 residues. Per germline, CDR1 LNHDA and CDR2 SQIVND (reference sequence). The CDR3 bases are TGTGCCAGTAGTATCCGGGGGGACAATCAGCCCCAGCATTTT. Protein product: CASSIRGDNQPQHF.

This clone came up once. The genes are TRBV5-1 and TRBJ1-1; D may be TRBD1 (6 bases). The length of the CDR3 is 13 residues. Trimming cost V 7 bases and J 4 bases, with 14 bases left between them. Germline CDR1 is SGHRS and CDR2 is YFSETQ. DNA for the CDR3: TGCGCCAGCGGGCCAACAGGGCGCACTGAAGCTTTCTTT. It is translated as CASGPTGRTEAFF. Drawing the rest from reference TRBV5-1 and TRBJ1-1, the complete variable domain is KAGVTQTPRYLIKTRGQQVTLSCSPISGHRSVSWYQQTPGQGLQFLFEYFSETQRNKGNFPGRFSGRQFSNSRSEMNVSTLELGDSALYLCASGPTGRTEAFFGQGTRLTVV.

The rearrangement links TRBV18 to TRBJ1-5; tentatively, D is TRBD1 (6 bases). Trimming removed 3 bases from V and 2 bases from J, with 14 bases in between. This CDR3 spans 16 amino acids. In germline, CDR1 is KGHSH, CDR2 LQKENI. The chain's CDR3 is CASSPDRGRGNQPQHF. For the CDR3, the DNA is TGTGCCAGCTCACCGGACAGAGGTCGGGGCAATCAGCCCCAGCATTTT.

This sequence joins TRBV4-2 and TRBJ1-1; 7 nucleotides align to TRBD1. This CDR3 contains 15 residues. Germline-derived CDR1 and CDR2 are LGHNA and YNFKEQ. V lost 1 base and J lost 4; bases outside the gene matches: 6. The CDR3 sequence: CASSQVSAGGTEAFF. The CDR3 DNA sequence: TGTGCCAGCAGCCAAGTATCGGCAGGGGGCACTGAAGCTTTCTTT.

The table lists this clone with a count of one. The gene calls are TRBV5-1 and TRBJ2-3; 8 bases match TRBD2. The germline CDR1 and CDR2 sequences are SGHRS and YFSETQ. The V segment lost 3 bases and the J segment 2 bases; nucleotides outside the gene matches: 8. This CDR3 is 16 amino acids long. CDR3 nucleotides: TGCGCCAGCAGCTCCCCGGGACTAGATGACACAGATACGCAGTATTTT. It yields the protein CASSSPGLDDTDTQYF.

This chain joins TRBV25-1 and TRBJ2-2, with 10 bases that match TRBD2. Germline trimming cut 3 bases from V and 5 bases from J; bases unmatched to any gene: 3. The germline gives CDR1 MGHDK, CDR2 SYGVNS. The CDR3 loop spans 15 amino acids. CDR3 coding DNA: TGTGCCAGCAGTGACAGTAGCGGGGGGACCGGGGAGCTGTTTTTT. Encoded protein: CASSDSSGGTGELFF.

As DNA, the CDR3 is TGTGCCAGCAGTTACTCTGTGGCGGGGGGGCTGTACGAGCAGTACTTC. Encoded protein: CASSYSVAGGLYEQYF. This chain joins TRBV6-5 and TRBJ2-7; the match to TRBD2 covers 9 bases. The CDR3 sequence is 16 residues long. Unmatched junction bases numbered 7, after V lost 0 bases and J lost 4 bases. CDR1 and CDR2 (germline): MNHEY, SVGAGI.